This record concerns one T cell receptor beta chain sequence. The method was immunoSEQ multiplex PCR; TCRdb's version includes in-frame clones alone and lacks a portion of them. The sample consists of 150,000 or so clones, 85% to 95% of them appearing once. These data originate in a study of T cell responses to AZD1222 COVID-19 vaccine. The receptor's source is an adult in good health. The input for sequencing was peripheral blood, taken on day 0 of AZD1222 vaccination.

As DNA, the CDR3 is TGTGCCAGCAGCTTAGCTCTAGAGACCCAGTACTTC. It yields the protein CASSLALETQYF. The chain couples TRBV7-2 to TRBJ2-5; D not certain. The CDR3 spans 12 residues. The V gene's germline CDR1 is SGHTA and CDR2 FQGNSA. V gave up 0 bases and J gave up 4 bases, with 3 bases separating them. Full variable domain (missing parts from reference TRBV7-2 and TRBJ2-5): GAGVSQSPSNKVTEKGKDVELRCDPISGHTALYWYRQSLGQGLEFLIYFQGNSAPDKSGLPSDRFSAERTGGSVSTLTIQRTQQEDSAVYLCASSLALETQYFGPGTRLLVL.